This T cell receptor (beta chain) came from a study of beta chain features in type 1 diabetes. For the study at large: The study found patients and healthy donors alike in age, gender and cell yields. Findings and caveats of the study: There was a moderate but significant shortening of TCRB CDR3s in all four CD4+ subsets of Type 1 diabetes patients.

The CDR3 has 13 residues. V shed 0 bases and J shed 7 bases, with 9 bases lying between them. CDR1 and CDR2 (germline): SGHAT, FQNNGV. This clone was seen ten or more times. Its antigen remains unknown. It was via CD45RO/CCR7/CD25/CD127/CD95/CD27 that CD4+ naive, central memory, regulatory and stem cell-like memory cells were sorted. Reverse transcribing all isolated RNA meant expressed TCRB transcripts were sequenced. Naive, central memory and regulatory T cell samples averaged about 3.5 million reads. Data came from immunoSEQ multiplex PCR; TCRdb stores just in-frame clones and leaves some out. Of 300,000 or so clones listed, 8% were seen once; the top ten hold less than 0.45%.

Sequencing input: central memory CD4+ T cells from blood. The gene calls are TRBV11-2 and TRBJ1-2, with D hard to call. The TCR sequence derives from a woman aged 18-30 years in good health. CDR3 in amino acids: CASSLESAAGYTF. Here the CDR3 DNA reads TGTGCCAGCAGCTTAGAGTCGGCAGCTGGCTACACCTTC.